Below are 14 T cell receptor beta chains sequenced from a single sample in a study of blood T cell repertoires in COVID-19. Measured with immunoSEQ multiplex PCR; TCRdb has only the in-frame clones, and not every one. The repertoire has approximately 350,000 clones, less than 90% of them found once; the top ten carry 3%. The sequenced sample was PBMCs or T cells enriched from blood (not recorded which). These TCRs come from a woman in her twenties or thirties who had recovered from COVID-19.

V gene TRBV29-1 combines with J gene TRBJ2-2, with no clear D. V dropped 4 bases and J dropped 0 bases, with 12 bases sitting between them. Germline V lookup: CDR1 SQVTM, CDR2 ANQGSEA. The CDR3 sequence is 15 residues long. The CDR3 here is CSVGSEVSNTGELFF. For the CDR3, the DNA is TGCAGCGTTGGGTCAGAGGTCTCGAACACCGGGGAGCTGTTTTTT.

The chain links TRBV6-5 to TRBJ1-2; D might be TRBD1 (5 bases). The CDR3 spans 14 residues. Germline loops: CDR1 MNHEY, CDR2 SVGAGI. Trimming stripped 2 bases from V and 8 bases from J, with 15 bases between. In DNA form, the CDR3 reads TGTGCCAGCAGTTACGTTGGCAGGGCGGACGGCTACACCTTC. This encodes CASSYVGRADGYTF.

Turning to this clone: Germline is not matched at one junction end, which may reflect a read error. This chain joins TRBV7-7 and TRBJ2-7; D is unclear. Germline CDR1 reads SSHAT; CDR2 reads FNYEAQ (reference sequence). The CDR3 is made up of 15 amino acids. The CDR3 loop reads CASSPSLANTYEQYF. The CDR3 DNA reads TGTGCTAGCAGCCCTTCCTTGGCCAATACCTACGAGCAGTACTTC.

The sample holds one count of this clone. The chain employs TRBV28 and TRBJ2-7; 9 bases agree with TRBD1. The CDR3 has 14 residues. Trimming removed 2 bases from V and 3 bases from J; junction bases left unmatched: 2. Germline CDR1 reads MDHEN; CDR2 reads SYDVKM. The CDR3: CASSLRDRVYEQYF. DNA for the CDR3: TGTGCCAGCAGTTTACGGGACAGGGTCTACGAGCAGTACTTC.

The V and J genes are TRBV7-8 and TRBJ1-5; 7 bases align to TRBD1. The CDR3 spans 17 residues. CDR1 and CDR2 from the germline V gene are SGHVS and FQNEAQ. After removal of 4 bases from V and 0 bases from J, the junction contained 9 bases not matched to a gene. Written as DNA, the CDR3 is TGTGCCAGCAGCTCAGTACAGGGGCCCGCTAGCAATCAGCCCCAGCATTTT. Translated: CASSSVQGPASNQPQHF.

This chain connects TRBV27 to TRBJ1-4; no clear D gene. CDR3 size: 16 residues. Germline CDR1 reads MNHEY; CDR2 reads SMNVEV (reference sequence). V was shortened by 7 bases and J by 5 bases, with 20 bases between the two germline ends. CDR3 in DNA: TGTGCCAGCACCCACATTCCACGGGTAAAAAATGAAAAACTGTTTTTT. Translated: CASTHIPRVKNEKLFF.

The rearrangement links TRBV2 to TRBJ1-6; D gene unclear. The germline V and J ends were trimmed by 7 bases and 10 bases, with 14 bases remaining between them. CDR3 length: 13 amino acids. Looked up from germline, CDR1 is SNHLY and CDR2 is FYNNEI. This CDR3 reads CASTAGTLSPLHF. For the CDR3, the DNA is TGTGCCAGCACGGCAGGAACTTTGTCACCCCTCCACTTT. Full variable domain (rest looked up from reference TRBV2 and TRBJ1-6): EPEVTQTPSHQVTQMGQEVILRCVPISNHLYFYWYRQILGQKVEFLVSFYNNEISEKSEIFDDQFSVERPDGSNFTLKIRSTKLEDSAMYFCASTAGTLSPLHFGNGTRLTVT.

A few counts support this clone. The gene calls are TRBV21-1 and TRBJ1-2; TRBD1, the D gene given by the table, was not confirmed from the DNA. TRBV21-1 is a known pseudogene. The CDR3 runs 15 residues. CDR3 protein: CASSKRGYRVRGYTF. The CDR3 nucleotides are TGTGCCAGCAGCAAAAGGGGGTACAGGGTTCGAGGCTACACCTTC.

The gene calls are TRBV11-2 and TRBJ2-5, with 8 bases matching TRBD1. The CDR3 covers 14 residues. V lost 5 bases, J lost 4 bases, and 6 bases stayed unmatched. Germline V CDR1 and CDR2: SGHAT, FQNNGV. CDR3 residues: CASSHFGTGETQYF. The CDR3 region has the DNA TGTGCCAGCAGCCACTTTGGGACAGGAGAGACCCAGTACTTC.

The CDR3 region is CASSFQTGRLSGNTIYF. The DNA of the CDR3 is TGTGCCAGCAGTTTTCAGACTGGTCGGCTCTCTGGAAACACCATATATTTT. The chain joins TRBV28 to TRBJ1-3; no clear D. Trimming pared 3 bases from V and 0 bases from J, leaving 15 bases between. The germline gives CDR1 MDHEN, CDR2 SYDVKM. This CDR3 has 17 residues.

V is TRBV30 and J is TRBJ2-1; D ambiguous. Looked up from germline, CDR1 is GTSNPN and CDR2 is SVGIG (reference sequence). The CDR3 has 15 residues. V was pared by 2 bases and J by 2 bases, with 13 bases between. CDR3 protein: CAWSPYISPYNEQFF. CDR3 nucleotide sequence: TGTGCCTGGAGTCCATATATTAGTCCCTACAATGAGCAGTTCTTC.

The chain uses TRBV19 and TRBJ1-2; the D gene is possibly TRBD1 (5 bases). This CDR3 contains 14 residues. Germline CDR1 reads LNHDA; CDR2 reads SQIVND (reference sequence). The ends were cut back, 4 bases at V and 3 bases at J, with 12 bases in the middle. CDR3 amino acids: CASSRQGWDYGYTF. The DNA for the CDR3 is TGTGCCAGTAGTAGGCAGGGATGGGACTATGGCTACACCTTC.

The chain links TRBV11-3 to TRBJ2-5, with 7 bases lining up with TRBD2. The junction had 11 bases not matched to a gene; V was cut back by 5 bases and J by 5 bases. The CDR3 runs 15 residues. The germline V gene encodes CDR1 SGHNT and CDR2 YENEEA. CDR3 sequence reads: CASSPSGGRGETQYF. The CDR3 DNA reads as TGTGCCAGCAGCCCCAGCGGCGGGAGAGGGGAGACCCAGTACTTC.

This chain joins TRBV11-1 and TRBJ2-7; TRBD2 agrees at 13 bases. The CDR3 is made up of 14 amino acids. Trimming took 5 bases from V and 9 from J; bases not matched to a gene: 7. Germline V gives CDR1 SGHAT, CDR2 FQDESV (reference sequence). Here the CDR3 reads CASSGGLAGVVQYF. CDR3 sequence (DNA): TGTGCCAGCAGCGGCGGACTAGCGGGAGTAGTGCAGTACTTC.